These 8 T cell receptor beta chains came from one sample sequenced in a study of identifying expanded T cells in peripheral blood. Produced via immunoSEQ multiplex PCR; TCRdb's table is partial and in-frame only. This sample has around 120,000 clones; roughly 89% occur once, and the top ten carry 16%. The source material was blood. Receptors originate from a person aged 18 to 75 in good health.

This rearrangement joins TRBV19 to TRBJ2-2, with D unresolved. CDR1 and CDR2 from the germline V gene are LNHDA and SQIVND (reference sequence). The CDR3 totals 15 residues. V lost 3 bases and J lost 4, with 12 bases in between. CDR3 sequence (DNA): TGTGCCAGTAGTATCAGCGTGGCAAGCACCGGGGAGCTGTTTTTT. Translating gives CASSISVASTGELFF. Complete variable domain (other parts from reference TRBV19 and TRBJ2-2): DGGITQSPKYLFRKEGQNVTLSCEQNLNHDAMYWYRQDPGQGLRLIYYSQIVNDFQKGDIAEGYSVSREKKESFPLTVTSAQKNPTAFYLCASSISVASTGELFFGEGSRLTVL.

This clone was observed once. This chain uses TRBV7-2 with TRBJ2-1; the D call may be TRBD1 or TRBD2 (5 bases each). Germline CDR1 reads SGHTA; CDR2 reads FQGNSA. This CDR3 is 15 amino acids long. V shed 7 bases and J shed 0 bases, with 13 bases lying between them. The chain's CDR3 is CASTRPGTSYNEQFF. For the CDR3, the DNA is TGTGCCAGCACCCGACCCGGGACCTCCTACAATGAGCAGTTCTTC.

The V and J genes are TRBV6-5 and TRBJ2-7; no reliable D call. The CDR3 length is 13 residues. Trimming removed 4 bases from V and 0 bases from J, with 7 bases in between. CDR1 is MNHEY and CDR2 is SVGAGI in the germline V gene. This chain's CDR3 is CASSSWSSYEQYF. CDR3 coding DNA: TGTGCCAGCAGTTCGTGGAGCTCCTACGAGCAGTACTTC.

The J gene is TRBJ1-2, the V gene TRBV6-1, with 8 bases aligning to TRBD1. CDR1 and CDR2 from the germline V gene are MNHNS and SASEGT. The V and J ends lost 6 bases and 3 bases, in that order; junction bases with no gene match: 0. The CDR3 extends over 12 amino acids. The DNA for the CDR3 is TGTGCCAGCAGGACAGGGGACTATGGCTACACCTTC. Translating gives CASRTGDYGYTF.

The chain recombines TRBV6-1 with TRBJ2-5; D perhaps matches TRBD1 (6 bases). Trimming stripped 8 bases from V and 5 bases from J, with 18 bases between. The germline V gene encodes CDR1 MNHNS and CDR2 SASEGT. CDR3 length equals 14 residues. The CDR3 is CASSTQGWGETQYF. In DNA, the CDR3 is TGTGCCAGCTCGACACAGGGCTGGGGGGAGACCCAGTACTTC.

V and J are TRBV13 and TRBJ2-1; 10 bases align to TRBD1. V lost 5 bases to trimming and J lost 5 bases; unmatched junction nucleotides: 21. Germline V gene lookup returns CDR1 PRHDT and CDR2 FYEKMQ (reference sequence). CDR3 length: 20 amino acids. CDR3: CASSPSILGEGTGDHNEQFF. CDR3 DNA: TGTGCCAGCAGCCCATCCATCCTAGGGGAGGGGACAGGGGACCACAATGAGCAGTTCTTC.

The chain employs TRBV27 and TRBJ2-1; 9 bases are a match to TRBD1. This CDR3 has 14 amino acids. Germline CDR1 reads MNHEY; CDR2 reads SMNVEV (reference sequence). The ends lost 4 bases at V and 5 bases at J; junction bases unmatched: 3. CDR3 in amino acids: CASSYRGPHNEQFF. The CDR3, as DNA: TGTGCCAGCAGTTACAGGGGGCCCCACAATGAGCAGTTCTTC.

This chain connects TRBV6-5 to TRBJ2-7; 7 nucleotides agree with TRBD1. The V segment lost 7 bases and the J segment 2 bases; nucleotides outside the gene matches: 8. This CDR3 has 14 amino acids. The germline V gene encodes CDR1 MNHEY and CDR2 SVGAGI. CDR3 sequence: CASKPDRITYEQYF. The CDR3 region has the DNA TGTGCCAGCAAACCGGACAGGATCACCTACGAGCAGTACTTC.